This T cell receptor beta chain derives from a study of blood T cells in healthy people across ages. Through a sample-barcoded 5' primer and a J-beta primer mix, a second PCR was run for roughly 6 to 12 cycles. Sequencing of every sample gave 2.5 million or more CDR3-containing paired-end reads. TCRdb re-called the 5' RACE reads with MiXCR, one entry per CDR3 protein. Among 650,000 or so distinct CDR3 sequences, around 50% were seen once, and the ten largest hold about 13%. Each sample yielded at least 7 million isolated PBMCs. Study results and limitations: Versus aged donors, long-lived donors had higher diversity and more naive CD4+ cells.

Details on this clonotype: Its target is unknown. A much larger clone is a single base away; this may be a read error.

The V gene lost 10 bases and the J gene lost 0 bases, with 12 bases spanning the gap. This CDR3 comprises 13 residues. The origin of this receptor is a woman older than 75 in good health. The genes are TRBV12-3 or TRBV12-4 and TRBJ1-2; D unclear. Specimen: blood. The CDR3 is CAIPNGANYGYTF. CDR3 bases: TGTGCCATTCCCAACGGGGCTAACTATGGCTACACCTTC.